This T cell receptor beta chain was identified in a study of Tregs in tolerant kidney transplant recipients. Only in-frame clones appear in the TCRdb table, and some are missing; sequencing was by immunoSEQ multiplex PCR. Across about 2,400 clones, the top ten clones capture around 41% of the sample. As to this clone: Its cognate antigen is unknown. Read sequence stops 3 residues before the CDR3 end, and the germline J gene provides the missing end.

Study outcomes and limitations: This study did not directly address biological reproducibility.

Related graft donors supplied nonmyeloablative bone marrow transplants, and mixed chimerism was transient. Unstimulated Tregs (CD4+CD25+CD127-) and CD4+CD25- non-Tregs were sorted from PBMCs. CDR1 and CDR2 (germline): SGHNT, YYREEE (reference sequence). V was pared by 4 bases and J by 5 bases, with 14 bases between. This CDR3 region has 14 residues. The TCR was taken from a human patient who received a combined kidney and bone marrow transplant. Some of these T cells may belong to the graft donor. Here the sequenced sample was CD8+ T cells from blood (PBMCs), taken 6 months after the transplant. The V and J genes are TRBV5-4 and TRBJ2-3; perhaps TRBD1 as D (6 bases). The CDR3 DNA, read in part, is TGTGCCAGCAGCAGCCCAGGGGCGGGAGATACG. Its translation: CASSSPGAGDT. The full CDR3 sequence reads CASSSPGAGDTQYF. Filled out from reference TRBV5-4 and TRBJ2-3, the complete variable domain reads ETGVTQSPTHLIKTRGQQVTLRCSSQSGHNTVSWYQQALGQGPQFIFQYYREEENGRGNFPPRFSGLQFPNYSSELNVNALELDDSALYLCASSSPGAGDTQYFGPGTRLTVL.